This T cell receptor beta chain emerged from a study of spatial heterogeneity in lung cancer. Study overall: An average of more than ten raw reads was observed per unique TCR and UMI combination.

Time point denoted: sample taken at primary tumor resection. Sequencing covered unsorted whole RNA taken from tumor, nontumor lung or frozen PBMC. Single TCR cDNA molecules each had their own unique molecular identifier. TCRdb re-called the 5' RACE reads with MiXCR, one entry per CDR3 protein. The sample holds roughly 48,000 distinct CDR3 sequences, about 10% seen once. With 3 bases clipped from V and 6 bases from J, the junction kept 7 bases outside the gene matches. Germline V lookup: CDR1 LNHDA, CDR2 SQIVND (reference sequence). CDR3 length: 15 residues. General observations from the study: Compared with follow-up, resection was when ubiquitous expanded tumor TCRs appeared in blood more.

This clonotype was picked up many times. Its antigen is undetermined. The TCR sequence derives from a female donor with early-stage non-small cell lung cancer. The chain combines TRBV19 with TRBJ2-2; TRBD2 agrees at 7 bases. This specimen was PBMCs, taken at surgery. The CDR3 sequence: CASSIPPGRAGELFF. CDR3 in DNA: TGTGCCAGTAGTATCCCCCCGGGGAGGGCCGGGGAGCTGTTTTTT.